This TCR beta chain was documented in a study of OX40 agonist ivuxolimab in advanced cancers. Study details: Mean age approximately 59 years, range about 23 to 85; 82.7% male.

Clones were read by immunoSEQ multiplex PCR, and TCRdb kept only the in-frame ones, dropping some. This table has some 83,000 clones, roughly nine tenths appearing once. J lost 10 bases, V lost 0 bases, and 4 bases had no gene match. Germline values: CDR1 MNHEY, CDR2 SVGAGI. The CDR3 totals 15 residues. This material consisted of CD4+ or CD8+ T cells sorted from blood, taken in a trial of the OX40 agonist ivuxolimab. The sequence was collected from an adult with an advanced solid tumor such as melanoma, head and neck, liver or kidney cancer. The chain is built from TRBV6-5 and TRBJ2-1; 12 bases fit TRBD1. The CDR3 region has the DNA TGTGCCAGCAGTTACTCTGGGACAGGGGGCGAAGAGCAGTTCTTC. Protein sequence: CASSYSGTGGEEQFF.